This T cell receptor (beta chain) was captured by sequencing in a study of T cell responses to AZD1222 COVID-19 vaccine. Study results and caveats: Spike-wide coverage was observed for vaccine-associated CD4 TCRs, with dominant responses at 160-218 and 743-854. Just six or seven AZD1222 recipients tested seropositive at baseline.

As regards this clone: Its matching antigen is unknown.

Produced via immunoSEQ multiplex PCR; TCRdb's table is partial and in-frame only. The sample comprises about 110,000 clones, roughly 93% of which are singletons, and about 3% rests with the top ten. The TCR originated in an adult who received the AZD1222 COVID-19 vaccine. Sequenced material: peripheral blood, taken 28 days after the second AZD1222 dose.

CDR3 DNA: TGTGCCACCAGTGATCGGACCGGGGGCTACACCTTC. Amino acid sequence: CATSDRTGGYTF. The V gene is TRBV24-1, the J gene TRBJ1-2, with unresolved D. V gave up 3 bases and J gave up 8 bases, with 9 bases separating them. The CDR3 is 12 amino acids. Germline V gene data show CDR1 as KGHDR and CDR2 as SFDVKD.